These T cell receptor beta chains were read from a single sample in a study of identical twins. In TCRdb, the 5' RACE reads were re-called with MiXCR into one record per CDR3 protein. The data contain 1.5 million to 2 million distinct CDR3 sequences, about 31% of them singletons. The sample was cord blood. These receptors came from a newborn girl in good health. CDR3s include the opening cysteine and the closing phenylalanine or tryptophan. A D gene is named only where the DNA matches it firmly. Expanded clones get a size class; other rows say once, few or many, or leave the size out.

j_call	clone_size	d_call	v_call	cdr3_nt	cdr3_aa
TRBJ1-1	NA	NA	TRBV19	TGTGCCAGTAGTATAGCGGGGGGCGGCACTGAAGCTTTCTTT	CASSIAGGGTEAFF
TRBJ2-7	NA	TRBD1	TRBV2	TGTGCCAGCAGGGACAGGGCGGTGCCCTACGAGCAGTACTTC	CASRDRAVPYEQYF
TRBJ2-7	few	TRBD2	TRBV7-2	TGTGCCAGCAGACAAAATATTGTAGCGGGGCCCTACGAGCAGTACTTC	CASRQNIVAGPYEQYF
TRBJ2-2	NA	NA	TRBV2	TGTGCCAGCAGTGAGGTAGCGGCGAACACCGGGGAGCTGTTTTTT	CASSEVAANTGELFF
TRBJ2-7	NA	TRBD2	TRBV4-1	TGCGCCAGCAGCCAAGCCCCTAGCGGGGCCTACGAGCAGTACTTC	CASSQAPSGAYEQYF
TRBJ2-7	NA	TRBD2	TRBV15	TGTGCCACCAGCAGGACTAGCGTAGGGTACGAGCAGTACTTC	CATSRTSVGYEQYF
TRBJ1-3	NA	NA	TRBV9	TGTGCCAGCAGCGTAGGTCTGTTCACCATATATTTT	CASSVGLFTIYF
TRBJ2-1	many	NA	TRBV12-3/TRBV12-4	TGTGCCAGCAGTCTAGCTCTAGCGAATGAGCAGTTCTTC	CASSLALANEQFF
TRBJ2-1	few	TRBD2	TRBV4-2	TGTGCCAGCAGCCAAGATGATAGCGGGGGGGCCGTCTACAATGAGCAGTTCTTC	CASSQDDSGGAVYNEQFF
TRBJ1-6	NA	NA	TRBV28	TGTGCCAGCAGTTGGATTTATAATTCACCCCTCCACTTT	CASSWIYNSPLHF
TRBJ2-7	NA	NA	TRBV27	TGTGCCAGCAGCGCGGGGGCGACCTACGAGCAGTACTTC	CASSAGATYEQYF
TRBJ1-5	NA	TRBD1	TRBV12-3/TRBV12-4	TGTGCCAGCAGTCTCACAGGGGCGGGTCAGCCCCAGCATTTT	CASSLTGAGQPQHF
TRBJ2-4	once	NA	TRBV20-1	TGCAGTGAGTTGTCAGGAGTAGCCAAAAACATCCAGTACTTC	CSELSGVAKNIQYF
TRBJ1-3	few	NA	TRBV5-1	TGCGCCAGCAGCTTGGAACAGAGCTCTGGAAACACCATATATTTT	CASSLEQSSGNTIYF
TRBJ2-3	NA	TRBD2	TRBV3-1	TGTGCCAGCAGCCAAGCGGGACTAGGCCGCACAGATACGCAGTATTTT	CASSQAGLGRTDTQYF
TRBJ2-4	NA	TRBD2	TRBV11-2	TGTGCCAGCAGCCGACGGGCGGGAGCAGCCAAAAACATTCAGTACTTC	CASSRRAGAAKNIQYF
TRBJ2-1	NA	NA	TRBV6-1	TGTGCCAGCAGTGGGGGCAGGGGATTAGACAATGAGCAGTTCTTC	CASSGGRGLDNEQFF
TRBJ1-2	NA	NA	TRBV29-1	TGCAGCGTTGAAGATCGGAGATTCAGGGGCTACACCTTC	CSVEDRRFRGYTF
TRBJ1-2	few	TRBD1	TRBV7-9	TGTGCCAGCAGCTCCACAGGGGCCCCTAGCTATGGCTACACCTTC	CASSSTGAPSYGYTF
TRBJ2-1	once	TRBD1	TRBV5-1	TGCGCCAGCAGCTTGATGGGACAGAGGGGCAATGAGCAGTTCTTC	CASSLMGQRGNEQFF
TRBJ2-1	NA	NA	TRBV3-1	TGTGCCAGCAGCCAAGCCGACCGGTTGAATGAGCAGTTCTTC	CASSQADRLNEQFF
TRBJ1-2	few	NA	TRBV5-1	TGCGCCAGCAGCCTGGAGAGTGGAGAGGGCTATGGCTACACCTTC	CASSLESGEGYGYTF
TRBJ1-2	NA	NA	TRBV11-3	TGTGCCAGCAGCTTAGTCTCCTCCAGTGGATTTAACTATGGCTACACCTTC	CASSLVSSSGFNYGYTF
TRBJ2-3	many	NA	TRBV7-2	TGTGCCAGCAGCTTCCGGGACGCAACAGATACGCAGTATTTT	CASSFRDATDTQYF
TRBJ2-5	few	NA	TRBV12-3/TRBV12-4	TGTGCCAGCAGTTTACGCGGGGGCCACTACAATGAGCAGTACTTC	CASSLRGGHYNEQYF
TRBJ1-4	NA	NA	TRBV24-1	TGTGCCACCAGTGAAGGGGTCACTAATGAAAAACTGTTTTTT	CATSEGVTNEKLFF
TRBJ2-3	NA	NA	TRBV11-2	TGTGCCAGCAGCTTATTTACCGGGACAGATACGCAGTATTTT	CASSLFTGTDTQYF
TRBJ2-1	NA	TRBD2	TRBV12-5	TGTGCTAGTGGTTTGACCCTCCGCTCTAGCGGGGGGGGGAACAATGAGCAGTTCTTC	CASGLTLRSSGGGNNEQFF
TRBJ2-5	NA	TRBD1	TRBV7-2	TGTGCCAGCAGCTTAGGGACAGGTTGGAAGACCCAGTACTTC	CASSLGTGWKTQYF
TRBJ2-1	NA	NA	TRBV3-1	TGTGCCAGTAGCCATGAGGGGTTGATCCACAATGAGCAGTTCTTC	CASSHEGLIHNEQFF
TRBJ2-1	NA	NA	TRBV20-1	TGCAGTGCTAGAGATATAATCGAGCAGGGGAGAAATGAGCAGTTCTTC	CSARDIIEQGRNEQFF
TRBJ1-2	NA	NA	TRBV20-1	TGCAGTGCTAGAAACAACGCGGACTATGGCTACACCTTC	CSARNNADYGYTF
TRBJ2-7	NA	NA	TRBV12-3/TRBV12-4	TGTGCCAGCAGCCCCTCCAACTACTACGAGCAGTACTTC	CASSPSNYYEQYF
TRBJ1-1	few	NA	TRBV20-1	TGCAGTGCTAGATTTCCAGGGATACAGACTGAAGCTTTCTTT	CSARFPGIQTEAFF
TRBJ2-4	NA	NA	TRBV7-2	TGTGCCAGCAGCTTAGTTGGCCCGGTCTTGCTGGCTAAAAACATTCAGTACTTC	CASSLVGPVLLAKNIQYF
TRBJ2-5	NA	TRBD2	TRBV7-2	TGTGCCAGCAGCTTAGTCGGGACTTGCGGGGGGGAGACCCAGTACTTC	CASSLVGTCGGETQYF
TRBJ1-1	NA	TRBD1	TRBV4-1	TGCGCCAGCAGCCAAGATTCGGGCAGGGGGTTCCTCTTGAACACTGAAGCTTTCTTT	CASSQDSGRGFLLNTEAFF
TRBJ2-7	NA	NA	TRBV20-1	TGCAGTGCTCTCCGTGTTGAAACGCAGGGGGGGAATGAGCAGTACTTC	CSALRVETQGGNEQYF
TRBJ2-7	many	TRBD1	TRBV29-1	TGCAGCGTTGAGTTACAGGGGACCTACGAGCAGTACTTC	CSVELQGTYEQYF
TRBJ1-2	NA	TRBD1	TRBV6-1	TGTGCCAGCAGTGAAGACAGGGGGCGGGATGGCTACACCTTC	CASSEDRGRDGYTF
TRBJ2-7	few	TRBD2	TRBV4-2	TGTGCCAGCAGCCAAGAAGGCACTAGCGGGAGGGGGTTCTACGAGCAGTACTTC	CASSQEGTSGRGFYEQYF
TRBJ2-1	many	NA	TRBV5-1	TGTGCCAGCAGCTTAGGGGGTAGGGGCAATGAGCAGTTCTTC	CASSLGGRGNEQFF
TRBJ1-4	NA	NA	TRBV7-6	TGTGCCAGCAGCTTAGGGCCAGCGGGGGAAAAACTGTTTTTT	CASSLGPAGEKLFF
TRBJ2-1	few	NA	TRBV12-3/TRBV12-4	TGTGCCAGCAGTTTAAAGAGACAGGGAGGTCACAATGAGCAGTTCTTC	CASSLKRQGGHNEQFF
TRBJ2-1	NA	TRBD2	TRBV20-1	TGCAGTGCTAGAGATACTAGCGGGAGAGCCTCCTACAATGAGCAGTTCTTC	CSARDTSGRASYNEQFF
TRBJ1-2	NA	NA	TRBV5-6	TGTGCCAGCAGCTTGTCCTCAGGGGCTAGGGACTATGGCTACACCTTC	CASSLSSGARDYGYTF
TRBJ2-1	NA	NA	TRBV20-1	TGCGGTGCTAGAGATTTTTTGGCGGGAAGAGGCAATGAGCAGTTCTTC	CGARDFLAGRGNEQFF
TRBJ1-1	few	NA	TRBV5-6	TGTGCCAGCAACCGGGACGGCAACACTGAAGCTTTCTTT	CASNRDGNTEAFF
TRBJ2-5	NA	NA	TRBV2	TGTGCCAGCACCGAGGGGGGACTTCGGGAGACCCAGTACTTC	CASTEGGLRETQYF
TRBJ1-2	few	TRBD1	TRBV10-3	TGTGCCATCAGTGGGACAGGGTCTGGCTATGGCTACACCTTC	CAISGTGSGYGYTF
TRBJ1-4	NA	NA	TRBV15	TGTGCCACCAGCAGAGATTCGGGGGACTACAATGAAAAACTGTTTTTT	CATSRDSGDYNEKLFF